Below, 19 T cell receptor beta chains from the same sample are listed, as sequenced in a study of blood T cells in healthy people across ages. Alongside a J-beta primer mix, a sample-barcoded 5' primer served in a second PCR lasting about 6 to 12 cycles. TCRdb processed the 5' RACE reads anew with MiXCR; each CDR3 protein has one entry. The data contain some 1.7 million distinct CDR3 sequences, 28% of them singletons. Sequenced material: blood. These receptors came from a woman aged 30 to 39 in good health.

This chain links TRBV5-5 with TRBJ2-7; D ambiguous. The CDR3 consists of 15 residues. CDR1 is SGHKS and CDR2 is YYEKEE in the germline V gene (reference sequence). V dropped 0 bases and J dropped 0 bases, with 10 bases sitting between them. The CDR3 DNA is TGTGCCAGCAGCTTGGACGGCAGGAGCTCCTACGAGCAGTACTTC. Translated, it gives CASSLDGRSSYEQYF.

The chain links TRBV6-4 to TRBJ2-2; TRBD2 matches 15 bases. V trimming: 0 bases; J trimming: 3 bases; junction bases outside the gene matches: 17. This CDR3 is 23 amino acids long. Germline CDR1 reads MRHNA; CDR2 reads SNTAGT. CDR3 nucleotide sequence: TGTGCCAGCAGTGACTCGAGGAATAAAGGGGGACTAGCGGGGGGCCAGTACACCGGGGAGCTGTTTTTT. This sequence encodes CASSDSRNKGGLAGGQYTGELFF.

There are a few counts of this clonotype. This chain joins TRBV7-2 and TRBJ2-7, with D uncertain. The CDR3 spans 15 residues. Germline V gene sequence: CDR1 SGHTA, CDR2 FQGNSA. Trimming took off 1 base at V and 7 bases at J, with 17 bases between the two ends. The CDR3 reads CASSLDGLPPEEQYF. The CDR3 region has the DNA TGTGCCAGCAGCTTAGACGGCCTCCCTCCGGAAGAGCAGTACTTC.

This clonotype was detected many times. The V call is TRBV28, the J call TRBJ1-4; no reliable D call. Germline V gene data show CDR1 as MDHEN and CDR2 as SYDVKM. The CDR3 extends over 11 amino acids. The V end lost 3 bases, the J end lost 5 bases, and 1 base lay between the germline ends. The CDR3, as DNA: TGTGCCAGCAGTTTGAATGAAAAACTGTTTTTT. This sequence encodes CASSLNEKLFF.

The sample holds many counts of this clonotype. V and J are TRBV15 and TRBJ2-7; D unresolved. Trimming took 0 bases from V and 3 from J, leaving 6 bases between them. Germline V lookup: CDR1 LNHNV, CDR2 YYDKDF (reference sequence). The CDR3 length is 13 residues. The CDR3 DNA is TGTGCCACCAGCAGAGACGGGTACTACGAGCAGTACTTC. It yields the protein CATSRDGYYEQYF. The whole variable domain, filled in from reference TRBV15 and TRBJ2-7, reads DAMVIQNPRYQVTQFGKPVTLSCSQTLNHNVMYWYQQKSSQAPKLLFHYYDKDFNNEADTPDNFQSRRPNTSFCFLDIRSPGLGDTAMYLCATSRDGYYEQYFGPGTRLTVT.

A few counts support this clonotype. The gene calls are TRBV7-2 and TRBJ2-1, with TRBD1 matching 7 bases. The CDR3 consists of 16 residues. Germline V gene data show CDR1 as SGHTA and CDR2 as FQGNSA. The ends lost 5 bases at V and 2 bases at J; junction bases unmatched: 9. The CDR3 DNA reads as TGTGCCAGCAGCCACCGGGACAGAAGAACCTACAATGAGCAGTTCTTC. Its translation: CASSHRDRRTYNEQFF.

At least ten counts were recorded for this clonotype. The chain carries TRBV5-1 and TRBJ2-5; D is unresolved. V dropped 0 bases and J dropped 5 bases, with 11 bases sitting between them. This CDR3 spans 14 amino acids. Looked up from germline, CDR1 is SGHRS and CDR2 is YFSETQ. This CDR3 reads CASSLGPPVETQYF. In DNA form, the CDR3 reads TGCGCCAGCAGCTTGGGCCCACCCGTGGAGACCCAGTACTTC.

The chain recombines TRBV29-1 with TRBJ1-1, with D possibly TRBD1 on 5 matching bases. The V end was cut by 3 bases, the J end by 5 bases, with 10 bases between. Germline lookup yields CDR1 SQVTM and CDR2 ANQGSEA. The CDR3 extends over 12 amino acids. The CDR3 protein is CSVEWGGTEAFF. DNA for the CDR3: TGCAGCGTTGAGTGGGGGGGAACTGAAGCTTTCTTT.

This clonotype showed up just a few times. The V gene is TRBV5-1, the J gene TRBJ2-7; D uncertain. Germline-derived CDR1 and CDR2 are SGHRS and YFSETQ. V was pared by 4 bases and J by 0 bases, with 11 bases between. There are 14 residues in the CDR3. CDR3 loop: CASSPGYSSYEQYF. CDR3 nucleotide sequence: TGCGCCAGCAGCCCCGGGTACAGCTCCTACGAGCAGTACTTC.

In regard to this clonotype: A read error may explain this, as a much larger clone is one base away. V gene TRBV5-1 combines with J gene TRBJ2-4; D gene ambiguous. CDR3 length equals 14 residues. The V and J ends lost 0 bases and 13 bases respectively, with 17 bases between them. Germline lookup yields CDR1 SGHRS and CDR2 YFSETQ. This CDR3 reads CASSLALTNNEQYF. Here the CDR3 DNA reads TGCGCCAGCAGCTTGGCTCTAACGAACAATGAGCAGTACTTC.

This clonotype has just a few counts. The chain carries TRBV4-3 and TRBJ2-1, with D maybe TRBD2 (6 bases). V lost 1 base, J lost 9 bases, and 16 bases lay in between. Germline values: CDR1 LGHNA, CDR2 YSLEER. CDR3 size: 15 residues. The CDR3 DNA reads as TGCGCCAGCAGCCAAGGGGGGGAGGTGGCTTCTGAGCAGTTCTTC. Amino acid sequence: CASSQGGEVASEQFF.

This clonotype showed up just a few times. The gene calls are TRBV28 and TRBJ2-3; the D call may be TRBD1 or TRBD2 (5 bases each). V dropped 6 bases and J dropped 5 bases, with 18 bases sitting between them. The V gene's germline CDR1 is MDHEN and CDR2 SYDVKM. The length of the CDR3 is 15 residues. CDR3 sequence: CASRGGTAGEDTQYF. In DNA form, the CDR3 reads TGTGCCAGCAGAGGTGGGACCGCAGGTGAAGATACGCAGTATTTT.

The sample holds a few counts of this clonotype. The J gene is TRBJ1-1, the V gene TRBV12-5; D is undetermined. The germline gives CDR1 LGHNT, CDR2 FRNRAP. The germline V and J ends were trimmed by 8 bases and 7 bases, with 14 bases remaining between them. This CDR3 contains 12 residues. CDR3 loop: CASSALLGEAFF. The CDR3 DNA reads TGTGCTAGTTCGGCCCTTTTGGGTGAAGCTTTCTTT. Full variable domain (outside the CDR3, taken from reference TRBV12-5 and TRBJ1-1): DARVTQTPRHKVTEMGQEVTMRCQPILGHNTVFWYRQTMMQGLELLAYFRNRAPLDDSGMPKDRFSAEMPDATLATLKIQPSEPRDSAVYFCASSALLGEAFFGQGTRLTVV.

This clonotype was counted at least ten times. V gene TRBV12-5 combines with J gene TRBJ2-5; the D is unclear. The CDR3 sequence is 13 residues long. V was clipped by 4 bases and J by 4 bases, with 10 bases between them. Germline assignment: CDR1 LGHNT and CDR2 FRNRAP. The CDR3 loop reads CASGYPVGETQYF. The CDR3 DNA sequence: TGTGCTAGTGGTTACCCGGTGGGAGAGACCCAGTACTTC.

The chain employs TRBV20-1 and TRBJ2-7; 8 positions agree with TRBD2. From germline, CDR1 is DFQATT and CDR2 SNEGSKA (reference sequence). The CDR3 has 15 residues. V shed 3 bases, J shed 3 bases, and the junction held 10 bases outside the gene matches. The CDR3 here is CSASLTGGKGYEQYF. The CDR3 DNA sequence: TGCAGTGCTAGCCTCACGGGAGGGAAAGGCTACGAGCAGTACTTC.

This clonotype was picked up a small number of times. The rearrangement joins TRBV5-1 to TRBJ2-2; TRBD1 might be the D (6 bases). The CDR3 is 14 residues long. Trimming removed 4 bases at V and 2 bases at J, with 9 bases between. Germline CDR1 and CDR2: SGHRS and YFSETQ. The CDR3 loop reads CASSEGQNTGELFF. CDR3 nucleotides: TGCGCCAGCAGCGAGGGACAAAACACCGGGGAGCTGTTTTTT.

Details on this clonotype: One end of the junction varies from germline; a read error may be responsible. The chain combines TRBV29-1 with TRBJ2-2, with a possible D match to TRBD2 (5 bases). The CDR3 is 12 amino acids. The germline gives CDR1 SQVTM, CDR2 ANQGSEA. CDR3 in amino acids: CSVVGVTGERFF. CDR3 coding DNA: TGCAGCGTTGTTGGGGTAACCGGGGAGCGGTTTTTT.

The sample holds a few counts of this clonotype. CDR3 in amino acids: CASSPKGGGKGLEGYEQFF. The CDR3 region has the DNA TGTGCCAGCAGCCCCAAGGGCGGAGGCAAGGGGTTGGAGGGCTATGAGCAGTTCTTC. The chain couples TRBV7-9 to TRBJ2-1; perhaps TRBD2 as D (6 bases). The CDR3 runs 19 residues. CDR1 is SEHNR, CDR2 FQNEAQ, per germline (reference sequence). V shed 5 bases and J shed 8 bases, with 31 bases lying between them.

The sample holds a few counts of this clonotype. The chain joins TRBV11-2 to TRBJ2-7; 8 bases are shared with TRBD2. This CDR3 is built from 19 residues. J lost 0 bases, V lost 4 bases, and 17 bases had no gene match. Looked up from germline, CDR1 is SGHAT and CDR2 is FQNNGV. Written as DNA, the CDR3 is TGTGCCAGCAGCTCTCGGTGGGCGCGGGGGGCTTCAGTCTCCTACGAGCAGTACTTC. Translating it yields CASSSRWARGASVSYEQYF.